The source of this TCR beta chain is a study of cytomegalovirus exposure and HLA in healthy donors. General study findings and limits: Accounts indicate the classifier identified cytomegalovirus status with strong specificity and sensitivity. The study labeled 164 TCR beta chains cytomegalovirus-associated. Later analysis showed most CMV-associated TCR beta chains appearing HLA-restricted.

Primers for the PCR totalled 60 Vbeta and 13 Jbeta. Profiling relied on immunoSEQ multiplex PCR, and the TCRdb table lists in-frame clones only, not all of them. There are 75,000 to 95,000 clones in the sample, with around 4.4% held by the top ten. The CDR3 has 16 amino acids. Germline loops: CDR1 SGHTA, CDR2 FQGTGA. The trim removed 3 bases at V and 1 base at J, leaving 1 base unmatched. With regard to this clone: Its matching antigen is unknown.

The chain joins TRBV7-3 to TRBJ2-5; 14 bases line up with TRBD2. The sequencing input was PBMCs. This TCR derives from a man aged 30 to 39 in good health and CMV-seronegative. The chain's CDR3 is CASSLTSGRAQETQYF. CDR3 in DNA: TGTGCCAGCAGCTTGACTAGCGGGAGGGCCCAAGAGACCCAGTACTTC.